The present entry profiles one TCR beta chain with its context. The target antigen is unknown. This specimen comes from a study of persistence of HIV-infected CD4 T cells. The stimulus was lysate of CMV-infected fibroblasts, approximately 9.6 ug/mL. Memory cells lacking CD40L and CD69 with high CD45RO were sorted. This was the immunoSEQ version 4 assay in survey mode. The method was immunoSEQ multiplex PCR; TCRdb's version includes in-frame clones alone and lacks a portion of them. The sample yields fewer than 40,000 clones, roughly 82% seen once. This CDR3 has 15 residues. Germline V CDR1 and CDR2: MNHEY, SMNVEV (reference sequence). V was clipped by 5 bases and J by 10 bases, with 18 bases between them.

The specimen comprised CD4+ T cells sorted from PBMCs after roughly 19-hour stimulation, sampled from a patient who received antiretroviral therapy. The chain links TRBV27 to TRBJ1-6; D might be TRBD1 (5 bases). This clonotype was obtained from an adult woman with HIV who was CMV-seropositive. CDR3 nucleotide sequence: TGTGCCAGCAGTAAAAATAGAGGGACTGACTCACCCCTCCACTTT. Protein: CASSKNRGTDSPLHF.